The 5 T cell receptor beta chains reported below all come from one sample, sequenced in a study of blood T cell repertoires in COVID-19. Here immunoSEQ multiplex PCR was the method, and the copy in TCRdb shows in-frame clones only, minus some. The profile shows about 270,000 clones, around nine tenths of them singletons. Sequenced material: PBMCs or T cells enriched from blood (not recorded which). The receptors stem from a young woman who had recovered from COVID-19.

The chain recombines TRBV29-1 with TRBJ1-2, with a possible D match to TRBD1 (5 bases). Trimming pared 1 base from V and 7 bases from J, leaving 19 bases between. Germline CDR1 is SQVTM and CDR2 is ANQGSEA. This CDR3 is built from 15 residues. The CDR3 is CSVEGRGRGKGGYTF. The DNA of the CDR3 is TGCAGCGTTGAAGGGAGGGGAAGGGGAAAAGGTGGCTACACCTTC.

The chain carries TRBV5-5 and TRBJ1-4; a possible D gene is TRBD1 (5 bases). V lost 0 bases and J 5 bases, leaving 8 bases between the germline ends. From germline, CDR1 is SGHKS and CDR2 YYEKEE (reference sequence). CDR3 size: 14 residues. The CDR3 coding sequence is TGTGCCAGCAGCTTGGGACAGAAAAATGAAAAACTGTTTTTT. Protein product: CASSLGQKNEKLFF.

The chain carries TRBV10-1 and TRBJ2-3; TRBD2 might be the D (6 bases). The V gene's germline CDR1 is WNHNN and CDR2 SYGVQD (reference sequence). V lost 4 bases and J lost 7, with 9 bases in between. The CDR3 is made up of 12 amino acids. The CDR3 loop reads CASSVGGNTQYF. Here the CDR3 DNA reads TGCGCCAGCAGTGTCGGCGGGAATACGCAGTATTTT.

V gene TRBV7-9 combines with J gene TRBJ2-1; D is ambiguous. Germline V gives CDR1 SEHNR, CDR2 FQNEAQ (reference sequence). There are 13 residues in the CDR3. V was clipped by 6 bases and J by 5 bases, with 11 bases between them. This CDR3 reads CASRLTSHNEQFF. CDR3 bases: TGTGCCAGCAGGTTGACATCACACAATGAGCAGTTCTTC.

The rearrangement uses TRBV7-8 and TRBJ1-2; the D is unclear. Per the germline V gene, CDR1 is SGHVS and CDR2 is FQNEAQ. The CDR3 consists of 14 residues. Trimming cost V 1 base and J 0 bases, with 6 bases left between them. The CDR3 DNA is TGTGCCAGCAGCTTAGGCAGAACTAACTATGGCTACACCTTC. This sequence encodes CASSLGRTNYGYTF.